This T cell receptor beta chain was recovered during a study of long-term antiretroviral therapy in people with HIV (dated by TCRdb to between 2021 and 2024). Regarding the study in general: Collection of the earliest samples took place about a decade ahead of the 2015 WHO recommendation for immediate ART, at a time when ART was typically delayed until CD4 counts fell. From a few dozen adults with confirmed HIV infection, the cohort provided some 200 cryopreserved PBMC samples, gathered serially across a mean of approximately six years (range 1-12). Whether ART initiation and durable HIV suppression were associated with changes in peripheral blood TRB repertoire composition and diversity was tested in a retrospective serial study. Among the approximately 27 participants with HIV, around 10 were female. No cross-contamination during QIAcube processing was shown when test extractions of a monoclonal T-cell line were performed alongside 25 to 35 polyclonal samples.

Study-wide findings and limitations: The repertoire was dominated across all time points by expanded TRB clones identified before ART initiation, although this dominance was seen to fluctuate and to decrease in many PLHIV after ART. Narrower CDR3 length ranges were observed in HIV repertoires than in controls, and an antigen-experienced repertoire with only a slight naive shift after ART was suggested by the network structure. Because pre-ART samples had limited cell numbers, unsorted PBMC were profiled rather than sorted CD4+ and CD8+ T cells. Starting ART was linked to a significant rise in TRB diversity, yet even with long-term ART the diversity remained significantly lower than in transplant donor controls. Since PBMC availability was limited, sequencing covered only the TCR beta chain, with no alpha chain pairing. No data were available on ART adherence, viral resistance or therapy changes, limiting inferences about post-ART repertoire changes. The samples span the years 2004 to 2017, and the ART regimens used may be less effective than current regimens.

The cysteine opens and the phenylalanine closes a CDR3 of 14 amino acids. The kept DNA is CDR3 alone, 42 bases in frame from the first base. Reading the germline V gene (reference sequence) gives CDR1 MNHNY and CDR2 SVGAGI. A distance of 10 bases separates the germline ends of V and J, which lose 2 bases and 2 bases respectively. Inclusion was restricted to participants for whom at least one PBMC sample before ART initiation and at least two post-ART samples were available. All participants with HIV were treated in the United States of America. Before DNA extraction, cryopreserved samples of about 0.9-11 million PBMC were thawed and then washed. At the time of the earliest PBMC sample, participants with HIV were aged between roughly 23 and 60 years. PBMC samples were contributed by each participant from 1-4 timepoints before ART initiation and 2-8 timepoints after ART initiation, with a median of 7 samples. Serial HIV viral load, CD4+ T-cell count, ART history and demographic data were obtained for every participant. Genomic DNA was extracted from unsorted PBMC with a Qiagen kit on a QIAcube, with processing performed in batches of 12 samples.

The immunoSEQ hsTCRB v3.0 assay was used at survey level resolution to sequence the TRB variable region. The target sequencing depth for TRB was roughly 35,000-55,000 T-cell genomes per sample. Pooled TRB libraries were sequenced on an Illumina MiSeq with a v3 150-cycle kit. In the original analysis: Repertoire analysis ran in R within a reproducible Nextflow workflow covering QC, data transformation and analysis. LymphoSeq2, an R package for exploring AIRR-Seq data, was used to implement the custom analyses. After excluding a handful of samples that yielded fewer than 5000 total TRB sequences, around 190 HIV repertoires remained for analysis. Of the 188 retained HIV repertoires, 55 to 60 were collected before and more than 120 after ART initiation. Repertoires were downsampled to 5000 TRB nucleotide sequences, with summary statistics averaged over 100 downsampling iterations. The analysis kept only TRB sequences whose CDR3 regions were at least seven amino acids long. Two measures captured diversity: a Shannon entropy-derived clonality score and the Gini coefficient. In the repertoire networks, any two of the top 5000 CDR3 amino acid sequences were connected whenever the two sequences differed by an edit distance of one. Antigen specificity groups and MHC restriction were predicted for TRB CDR3 amino acid sequences with GLIPH2. To flag known associations with CMV, EBV, HIV or tissue antigens, CDR3 amino acid sequences were compared against VDJdb and McPAS-TCR. Pre-ART, post-ART and control groups were compared with Wilcoxon signed-rank tests and Holm-Bonferroni correction. TCRdb obtained this table from immuneACCESS and retained in-frame rearrangements with V and J assigned. These tables miss some clones; where compared with another copy, unresolved V genes account for less than half of the shortfall, and the remainder is unexplained. The DNA was the basis for D and trimming; V, J and clone size are from that table. This sample is represented by about 28,000 clones; more than 75% of them were singletons. Jointly, the top ten make up 3.5% to 5% of the sample.

With regard to this clone: It has no known antigen specificity. The input lacks base qualities; no much larger clone sits a single base away.

The sequence derives from a woman aged 18-29 years with HIV. The chain joins TRBV6-6 to TRBJ2-7, with TRBD2 tentatively as D gene (5 bases match). Sequences were derived from unsorted PBMCs, sampled 0.5 years after starting antiretroviral therapy. In nucleotide form, the sequence is TGTGCCAGCAGTTACAGGACGGGGACCTACGAGCAGTACTTC. Its translation reads: CASSYRTGTYEQYF.